The clone carrying this TCR beta chain was counted a few times. J gave up 7 bases and V 0 bases, and 6 bases lay outside the gene matches. The germline V gene has CDR1 MNHEY and CDR2 SVGEGT. This CDR3 is 16 amino acids long. TCRdb reanalysed the 5' RACE reads using MiXCR and keeps one entry per CDR3 protein. Of some 760,000 distinct CDR3 sequences detected, 15% to 20% appear once; the ten largest clones hold over 10%. The source of the sample is a study of identical twins. The sample also formed part of further work on T cells expressing NK-cell markers. From that study: CD3+CD56+NKG2C+, CD3+CD56+NKG2C- and CD3+CD56-NKG2C+ T cells, once sorted, supplied the TCR beta repertoires. A handful of donors showed these clonotypes also leading the CD3+CD56-NKG2C+ fraction.

Sequencing was done on a sample of PBMCs. This clonotype originated in a woman younger than 30 in good health. This chain joins TRBV6-2 or TRBV6-3 and TRBJ2-7; 13 nucleotides match TRBD2. Here the CDR3 DNA reads TGTGCCAGCAGTTACTCTTCGGGACTAGCGGGATTGGAGCAGTACTTC. Translating gives CASSYSSGLAGLEQYF.